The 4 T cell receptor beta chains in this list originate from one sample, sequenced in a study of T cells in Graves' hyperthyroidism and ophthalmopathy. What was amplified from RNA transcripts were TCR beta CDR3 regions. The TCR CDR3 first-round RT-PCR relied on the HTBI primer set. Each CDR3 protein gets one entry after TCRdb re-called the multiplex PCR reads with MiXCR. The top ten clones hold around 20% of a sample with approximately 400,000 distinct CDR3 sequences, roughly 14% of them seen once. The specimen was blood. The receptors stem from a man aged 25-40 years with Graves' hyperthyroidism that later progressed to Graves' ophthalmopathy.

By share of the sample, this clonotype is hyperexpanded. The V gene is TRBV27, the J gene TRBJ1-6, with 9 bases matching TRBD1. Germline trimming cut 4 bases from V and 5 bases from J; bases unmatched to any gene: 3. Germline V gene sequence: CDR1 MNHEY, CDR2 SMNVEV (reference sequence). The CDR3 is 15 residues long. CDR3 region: CASSSWDRDNSPLHF. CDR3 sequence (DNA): TGTGCCAGCAGTTCCTGGGACAGGGATAATTCACCCCTCCACTTT.

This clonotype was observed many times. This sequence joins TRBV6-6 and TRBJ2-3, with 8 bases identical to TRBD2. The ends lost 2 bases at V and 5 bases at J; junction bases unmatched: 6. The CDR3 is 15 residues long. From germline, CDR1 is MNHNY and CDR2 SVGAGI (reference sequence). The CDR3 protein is CASSYRGGHGDTQYF. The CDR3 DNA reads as TGTGCCAGCAGTTACCGGGGGGGCCACGGAGATACGCAGTATTTT.

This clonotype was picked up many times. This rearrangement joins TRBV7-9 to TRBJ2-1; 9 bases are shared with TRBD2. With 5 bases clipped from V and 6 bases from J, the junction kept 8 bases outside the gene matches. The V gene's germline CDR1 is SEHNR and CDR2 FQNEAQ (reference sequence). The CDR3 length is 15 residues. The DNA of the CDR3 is TGTGCCAGCAGCGCATGGCGGGGGGGCTCCAATGAGCAGTTCTTC. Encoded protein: CASSAWRGGSNEQFF.

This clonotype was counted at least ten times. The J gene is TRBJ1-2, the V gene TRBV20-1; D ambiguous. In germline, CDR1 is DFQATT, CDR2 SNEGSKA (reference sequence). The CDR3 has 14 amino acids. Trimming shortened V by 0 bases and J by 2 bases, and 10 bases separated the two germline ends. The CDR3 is CSARDRYTNYGYTF. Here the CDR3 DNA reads TGCAGTGCTAGAGATCGGTACACCAACTATGGCTACACCTTC.